This is a list of T cell receptor beta chains from one sample in a study of blood T cell repertoires in COVID-19. Produced via immunoSEQ multiplex PCR; TCRdb's table is partial and in-frame only. This table has under 300,000 clones, nearly 90% appearing once. Sequencing was performed on peripheral blood. These receptor sequences come from a woman aged 55-69 years with COVID-19, enrolled during active disease. The CDR3 runs from the conserved cysteine through the conserved F or W. Each record gives: J gene, V gene, D gene, clone size, CDR3 protein, CDR3 DNA. The D gene is left open where the match is weak. Clone size is not always given. Where it is, it says once, few, many or a class for expanded clones.

j_call: TRBJ2-6
v_call: TRBV5-6
d_call: TRBD2
clone_size: NA
cdr3_aa: CASSLGTSGGAPGANVLTF
cdr3_nt: TGTGCCAGCAGCTTGGGGACTAGCGGGGGCGCCCCTGGGGCCAACGTCCTGACTTTC

j_call: TRBJ1-2
v_call: TRBV6-2/TRBV6-3
d_call: NA
clone_size: NA
cdr3_aa: CASSLGHDYGYTF
cdr3_nt: TGTGCCAGCAGTTTGGGACATGACTATGGCTACACCTTC

j_call: TRBJ1-5
v_call: TRBV6-1
d_call: TRBD1
clone_size: few
cdr3_aa: CASSESGQHNQPQHF
cdr3_nt: TGTGCCAGCAGTGAATCGGGACAGCACAATCAGCCCCAGCATTTT

j_call: TRBJ1-3
v_call: TRBV6-5
d_call: TRBD1
clone_size: NA
cdr3_aa: CASSPDRAPGNTIYF
cdr3_nt: TGTGCCAGCAGTCCCGACAGGGCCCCTGGAAACACCATATATTTT

j_call: TRBJ2-1
v_call: TRBV19
d_call: TRBD1
clone_size: NA
cdr3_aa: CASSMTGSGNEQFF
cdr3_nt: TGTGCCAGTAGTATGACAGGGTCCGGTAATGAGCAGTTCTTC

j_call: TRBJ2-7
v_call: TRBV6-5
d_call: NA
clone_size: NA
cdr3_aa: CASSTDWTATYEQYF
cdr3_nt: TGTGCCAGCAGTACTGACTGGACAGCAACCTACGAGCAGTACTTC

j_call: TRBJ2-1
v_call: TRBV4-2
d_call: TRBD2
clone_size: NA
cdr3_aa: CASSLIAGDLAGDNEQFF
cdr3_nt: TGTGCCAGCAGCCTCATCGCAGGAGACCTAGCGGGGGACAATGAGCAGTTCTTC

j_call: TRBJ2-1
v_call: TRBV19
d_call: TRBD1
clone_size: NA
cdr3_aa: CASSTLPSGGISYNEQFF
cdr3_nt: TGTGCCAGTAGTACCCTCCCCTCAGGGGGCATATCCTACAATGAGCAGTTCTTC

j_call: TRBJ1-5
v_call: TRBV12-3/TRBV12-4
d_call: NA
clone_size: NA
cdr3_aa: CASSFSQNQPQHF
cdr3_nt: TGTGCCAGCAGTTTCAGTCAGAATCAGCCCCAGCATTTT

j_call: TRBJ1-1
v_call: TRBV3-1/TRBV3-2
d_call: NA
clone_size: NA
cdr3_aa: CASSLLEGNTEAFF
cdr3_nt: TGTGCCAGCAGCCTTCTTGAGGGAAACACTGAAGCTTTCTTT

j_call: TRBJ1-5
v_call: TRBV4-3
d_call: NA
clone_size: NA
cdr3_aa: CASSQEQSQPQHF
cdr3_nt: TGCGCCAGCAGCCAAGAACAGTCCCAGCCCCAGCATTTT

j_call: TRBJ2-1
v_call: TRBV3-1/TRBV3-2
d_call: NA
clone_size: NA
cdr3_aa: CASSQDGGSSYNEQFF
cdr3_nt: TGTGCCAGCAGCCAAGACGGGGGAAGCTCCTACAATGAGCAGTTCTTC

j_call: TRBJ1-1
v_call: TRBV27
d_call: NA
clone_size: NA
cdr3_aa: CASTAAGVAKVGEAFF
cdr3_nt: TGTGCCAGCACCGCGGCCGGGGTGGCGAAGGTGGGTGAAGCTTTCTTT

j_call: TRBJ1-3
v_call: TRBV6-6
d_call: NA
clone_size: NA
cdr3_aa: CASSPRREPSSGNTIYF
cdr3_nt: TGTGCCAGCAGTCCGCGGAGGGAGCCGAGCTCTGGAAACACCATATATTTT

j_call: TRBJ1-6
v_call: TRBV2
d_call: NA
clone_size: NA
cdr3_aa: CASSERLTLSSPLHF
cdr3_nt: TGTGCCAGCAGCGAAAGACTAACCCTCAGTTCACCCCTCCACTTT

j_call: TRBJ2-4
v_call: TRBV9
d_call: TRBD2
clone_size: NA
cdr3_aa: CASSVAEGAGGKNIQYF
cdr3_nt: TGTGCCAGCAGCGTAGCTGAAGGGGCGGGAGGCAAAAACATTCAGTACTTC

j_call: TRBJ1-2
v_call: TRBV24-1
d_call: TRBD1
clone_size: NA
cdr3_aa: CAGQGTPKTNYGYTF
cdr3_nt: TGTGCCGGACAGGGGACCCCCAAAACTAACTATGGCTACACCTTC

j_call: TRBJ1-2
v_call: TRBV19
d_call: TRBD1
clone_size: NA
cdr3_aa: CASSISDRGNYGYTF
cdr3_nt: TGTGCCAGTAGTATCAGCGACAGGGGAAACTATGGCTACACCTTC

j_call: TRBJ2-5
v_call: TRBV9
d_call: TRBD1
clone_size: NA
cdr3_aa: CASSVGDRAAETQYF
cdr3_nt: TGTGCCAGCAGCGTAGGGGACAGGGCCGCGGAGACCCAGTACTTC

j_call: TRBJ1-1
v_call: TRBV15
d_call: NA
clone_size: once
cdr3_aa: CATSRDRVNTEAFF
cdr3_nt: TGTGCCACCAGCAGAGACAGGGTTAACACTGAAGCTTTCTTT

j_call: TRBJ1-5
v_call: TRBV4-3
d_call: NA
clone_size: NA
cdr3_aa: CASSMYLGSNQPQHF
cdr3_nt: TGCGCCAGCAGCATGTACCTCGGTAGCAATCAGCCCCAGCATTTT

j_call: TRBJ2-7
v_call: TRBV19
d_call: NA
clone_size: once
cdr3_aa: CASSPAPGLTYEQYF
cdr3_nt: TGTGCCAGTAGCCCCGCTCCGGGACTTACCTACGAGCAGTACTTC

j_call: TRBJ1-2
v_call: TRBV7-2
d_call: TRBD1
clone_size: NA
cdr3_aa: CASSLGTGGYTF
cdr3_nt: TGTGCCAGCAGCTTAGGGACAGGCGGCTACACCTTC

j_call: TRBJ1-4
v_call: TRBV7-9
d_call: TRBD1
clone_size: NA
cdr3_aa: CASSFKPGQGDEKLFF
cdr3_nt: TGTGCCAGCAGCTTTAAACCGGGACAGGGAGATGAAAAACTGTTTTTT

j_call: TRBJ1-3
v_call: TRBV11-2
d_call: NA
clone_size: NA
cdr3_aa: CASSSQGTGNTIYF
cdr3_nt: TGTGCCAGCAGCTCCCAGGGGACTGGAAACACCATATATTTT

j_call: TRBJ1-1
v_call: TRBV5-1
d_call: NA
clone_size: NA
cdr3_aa: CASSLEVIGVTEAFF
cdr3_nt: TGCGCCAGCAGCTTGGAAGTAATAGGGGTTACTGAAGCTTTCTTT

j_call: TRBJ1-4
v_call: TRBV19
d_call: NA
clone_size: NA
cdr3_aa: CASARANEKLFF
cdr3_nt: TGTGCCAGCGCCAGGGCTAATGAAAAACTGTTTTTT

j_call: TRBJ2-2
v_call: TRBV7-9
d_call: TRBD1
clone_size: NA
cdr3_aa: CASSSGTANTGELFF
cdr3_nt: TGTGCCAGCAGCTCCGGGACAGCGAACACCGGGGAGCTGTTTTTT

j_call: TRBJ2-2
v_call: TRBV14
d_call: TRBD2
clone_size: NA
cdr3_aa: CASSQSRLAGGLDTGELFF
cdr3_nt: TGTGCCAGCAGCCAAAGCCGACTAGCGGGGGGGCTAGACACCGGGGAGCTGTTTTTT

j_call: TRBJ1-3
v_call: TRBV7-2
d_call: NA
clone_size: NA
cdr3_aa: CASSLGHSRSGNTIYF
cdr3_nt: TGTGCCAGCAGCTTAGGCCACAGCCGCTCTGGAAACACCATATATTTT

j_call: TRBJ1-2
v_call: TRBV5-4
d_call: TRBD1
clone_size: few
cdr3_aa: CASSLTEDRGFYTF
cdr3_nt: TGTGCCAGCAGCCTGACAGAGGACAGGGGGTTCTACACCTTC

j_call: TRBJ1-1
v_call: TRBV6-5
d_call: NA
clone_size: NA
cdr3_aa: CASSYQGRGDTEAFF
cdr3_nt: TGTGCCAGCAGTTATCAGGGGAGAGGTGACACTGAAGCTTTCTTT

j_call: TRBJ1-4
v_call: TRBV2
d_call: TRBD1
clone_size: NA
cdr3_aa: CASRGYRGRFVANEKLFF
cdr3_nt: TGTGCCAGCAGGGGGTACAGGGGGCGATTTGTGGCTAATGAAAAACTGTTTTTT

j_call: TRBJ2-1
v_call: TRBV4-2
d_call: NA
clone_size: NA
cdr3_aa: CASSQDSGGGYNEQFF
cdr3_nt: TGTGCCAGCAGCCAAGATTCGGGGGGCGGATACAATGAGCAGTTCTTC

j_call: TRBJ2-7
v_call: TRBV2
d_call: TRBD1
clone_size: NA
cdr3_aa: CASRDRVGSYEQYF
cdr3_nt: TGTGCCAGCAGGGACAGGGTGGGGTCCTACGAGCAGTACTTC

j_call: TRBJ2-7
v_call: TRBV18
d_call: TRBD1
clone_size: NA
cdr3_aa: CASSPGTGYEQYF
cdr3_nt: TGTGCCAGCTCGCCCGGGACAGGGTACGAGCAGTACTTC

j_call: TRBJ1-2
v_call: TRBV19
d_call: NA
clone_size: NA
cdr3_aa: CAATQGTQDRGYTF
cdr3_nt: TGTGCCGCGACCCAGGGGACCCAGGACCGTGGCTACACCTTC

j_call: TRBJ1-5
v_call: TRBV7-2
d_call: TRBD1
clone_size: NA
cdr3_aa: CASSLKGGPNQPQHF
cdr3_nt: TGTGCCAGCAGCTTAAAAGGGGGCCCCAATCAGCCCCAGCATTTT

j_call: TRBJ1-3
v_call: TRBV18
d_call: NA
clone_size: NA
cdr3_aa: CASSPSPQGRGNTIYF
cdr3_nt: TGTGCCAGCTCACCATCCCCGCAGGGGCGAGGAAACACCATATATTTT

j_call: TRBJ1-1
v_call: TRBV27
d_call: NA
clone_size: few
cdr3_aa: CASSLYSFQNTEAFF
cdr3_nt: TGTGCCAGCAGTTTATACAGTTTCCAGAACACTGAAGCTTTCTTT

j_call: TRBJ2-1
v_call: TRBV5-1
d_call: TRBD2
clone_size: once
cdr3_aa: CASITGTSGAHNEQFF
cdr3_nt: TGCGCCAGCATAACGGGGACTAGCGGGGCCCACAATGAGCAGTTCTTC

j_call: TRBJ2-7
v_call: TRBV11-1
d_call: TRBD1
clone_size: NA
cdr3_aa: CASSPGTGSTYEQYF
cdr3_nt: TGTGCCAGCAGCCCAGGGACAGGGTCTACCTACGAGCAGTACTTC

j_call: TRBJ2-7
v_call: TRBV29-1
d_call: TRBD1
clone_size: once
cdr3_aa: CSAGQQGTEQYF
cdr3_nt: TGCAGCGCCGGGCAACAGGGGACCGAGCAGTACTTC

j_call: TRBJ1-5
v_call: TRBV7-2
d_call: NA
clone_size: NA
cdr3_aa: CASSLDSVNPNQPQHF
cdr3_nt: TGTGCCAGCAGCCTTGACAGCGTTAATCCGAATCAGCCCCAGCATTTT

j_call: TRBJ2-2
v_call: TRBV6-2/TRBV6-3
d_call: TRBD1
clone_size: NA
cdr3_aa: CASSRQGANTGELFF
cdr3_nt: TGTGCCAGCAGTCGACAGGGGGCGAACACCGGGGAGCTGTTTTTT

j_call: TRBJ2-7
v_call: TRBV10-3
d_call: TRBD1
clone_size: NA
cdr3_aa: CAIAGTGKLYEQYF
cdr3_nt: TGTGCCATCGCCGGGACAGGGAAACTCTACGAGCAGTACTTC

j_call: TRBJ1-1
v_call: TRBV29-1
d_call: NA
clone_size: once
cdr3_aa: CSVRQTGNTEAFF
cdr3_nt: TGCAGCGTCCGACAGACGGGGAACACTGAAGCTTTCTTT

j_call: TRBJ2-2
v_call: TRBV4-3
d_call: NA
clone_size: NA
cdr3_aa: CASSRRTSTNTGELFF
cdr3_nt: TGCGCCAGCAGCCGACGGACATCTACGAACACCGGGGAGCTGTTTTTT

j_call: TRBJ2-3
v_call: TRBV18
d_call: TRBD2
clone_size: NA
cdr3_aa: CASSPSGATDTQYF
cdr3_nt: TGTGCCAGCTCACCTAGCGGGGCCACAGATACGCAGTATTTT

j_call: TRBJ1-1
v_call: TRBV20-1
d_call: TRBD1
clone_size: NA
cdr3_aa: CSASSGAGGTEAFF
cdr3_nt: TGCAGTGCTAGTTCTGGGGCAGGGGGCACTGAAGCTTTCTTT

j_call: TRBJ1-2
v_call: TRBV21-1
d_call: NA
clone_size: NA
cdr3_aa: CASSRTRNSYYGYTF
cdr3_nt: TGTGCCAGCAGCCGTACAAGAAATTCCTACTATGGCTACACCTTC

j_call: TRBJ1-1
v_call: TRBV11-2
d_call: NA
clone_size: NA
cdr3_aa: CASSLVLRVEAFF
cdr3_nt: TGTGCCAGCAGCTTAGTCCTGAGGGTTGAAGCTTTCTTT

j_call: TRBJ1-1
v_call: TRBV12-3/TRBV12-4
d_call: NA
clone_size: NA
cdr3_aa: CASRGQSLTEAFF
cdr3_nt: TGTGCCAGCAGAGGACAGTCCCTCACTGAAGCTTTCTTT

j_call: TRBJ1-2
v_call: TRBV18
d_call: NA
clone_size: NA
cdr3_aa: CASSRQGDYGYTF
cdr3_nt: TGTGCCAGCTCACGTCAGGGCGACTATGGCTACACCTTC